This T cell receptor (beta chain) was captured in a study of monozygotic twins with cystic fibrosis. Study information: Libraries were built from 3 to 3.5 micrograms of fragmented DNA using about 16 PCR cycles.

The study, taken as a whole, reports: Unrelated CF individuals shared fewer identical clonotypes than monozygotic CF twins. No link emerged between shared CDR3 counts and age, concordance or severity. In 13 of 16 pairs, V gene usage was closest to the co-twin's.

The germline V gene has CDR1 ENHRY and CDR2 SYGVKD. The CDR3 is 13 amino acids. Trimming left V 5 bases short and J 7 bases short, with 12 bases between. To note about this clone: Its antigen is as yet unknown.

Measured with immunoSEQ multiplex PCR; TCRdb has only the in-frame clones, and not every one. The table has more than 25,000 clones, 90% seen once; the top ten hold 0.54%. Input material: blood. The V gene is TRBV10-3, the J gene TRBJ2-1; D may match TRBD1 or TRBD2 (5 bases each). This receptor was obtained from a girl aged 2 to 9 with cystic fibrosis. The CDR3 here is CAISIGASNEQFF. The DNA of the CDR3 is TGTGCCATCAGTATCGGGGCCTCGAATGAGCAGTTCTTC.